This T cell receptor (beta chain) stems from a study of CXCR3-negative and CXCR3-positive naive CD8 T cells. Germline CDR1 LNHDA, CDR2 SQIVND (reference sequence). This CDR3 is 16 amino acids long. Triplicate sorts, 300,000 or so cells apiece, were made for each CD8+ T cell subset. For this clonotype: Its antigen is still unknown.

The authors made the TRB cDNA libraries by 5' RACE using UMI labels. No DNA is given; TCRdb re-called the 5' RACE reads and lists each CDR3 protein once. The listing records tens of thousands of distinct CDR3 sequences. Study-level findings and limits: Hydrophobicity was higher for TRB CDR3s found in CXCR3-positive naive cells than in CXCR3-negative naive cells.

The sequenced material came from naive CXCR3+ CD8+ T cells from blood. Subset defined: CD45RO-CCR7+CD27+CD95- naive CD8+ T cells expressing CXCR3 (TNR3+). The TCR was taken from a human donor in good health. Some clones in this sample may be carry-over from other donors' samples. The V gene is TRBV19, the J gene TRBJ2-1; the TRBD1 assignment by TCRdb is unverifiable without DNA. CDR3 amino acids: CASSSPWDRGMNEQFF. Full variable domain (rest looked up from reference TRBV19 and TRBJ2-1): DGGITQSPKYLFRKEGQNVTLSCEQNLNHDAMYWYRQDPGQGLRLIYYSQIVNDFQKGDIAEGYSVSREKKESFPLTVTSAQKNPTAFYLCASSSPWDRGMNEQFFGPGTRLTVL.